This T cell receptor beta chain was obtained from a study of tumor-infiltrating lymphocytes in primary liver carcinoma. Overall study results and limits: Tumor-adjacent and tumor-blood pairs showed less overlap than tumor region pairs.

The germline gives CDR1 ENHRY, CDR2 SYGVKD. Inclusive of both ends, the CDR3 amounts to 13 amino acids. To note about this clonotype: Antigen unknown. This CDR3 fails to terminate in the conserved phenylalanine or tryptophan, so it likely reflects a read error. The DNA is left out, because the CDR3 cannot be placed on it with certainty; the CDR3 is given as TCRdb lists it.

It was from approximately 22-30 mg of unsorted bulk tissue that RNA and DNA were co-extracted. With a constant-region primer, TCR beta cDNA was made from approximately 520 ng of total RNA. Each TCR beta library was derived from three nested multiplex PCR rounds that employed slightly modified ARM-PCR. TRBV1-TRBV30 forward and Cbeta reverse primers drove the first two roughly 10-cycle rounds. In TCRdb, the multiplex PCR reads were re-called with MiXCR into one record per CDR3 protein. The repertoire holds 40,000 to 55,000 distinct CDR3 sequences, 60% to 85% seen once, with 29% in the top ten. This receptor was identified in a man aged 35-49 years with primary liver carcinoma and hepatitis B virus infection. Sequencing was performed on liver tumor tissue from sampling region 5. Subset given: tumor region T5, tumor centre. This rearrangement joins TRBV10-3 to TRBJ2-7; the table's D call, TRBD1, was not checked against the DNA. The CDR3 here is CAIMRTESYERYL.